These 18 T cell receptor beta chains came from one sample sequenced in a study of PD-1 blockade in classical Hodgkin lymphoma. Relapses following autologous stem cell transplantation were seen in all patients, with brentuximab vedotin exposure varying. Assay used: immunoSEQ multiplex PCR; TCRdb lists only in-frame clones, some missing. The data contain 150,000 or so clones, 78% of them seen just once; the ten biggest clones take up roughly 9.2%. Sequencing was performed on peripheral blood mononuclear cells (PBMCs), taken before the second cycle of nivolumab. Every receptor here comes from a human donor with classical Hodgkin lymphoma.

This chain uses TRBV2 with TRBJ1-5; 12 bases are a match to TRBD1. The CDR3 contains 14 residues. V shed 6 bases, J shed 7 bases, and the junction held 4 bases outside the gene matches. CDR1 is SNHLY, CDR2 FYNNEI, per germline. CDR3 protein: CASRGQGAGQPQHF. CDR3 nucleotide sequence: TGTGCCAGCAGGGGACAGGGGGCAGGGCAGCCCCAGCATTTT.

The chain combines TRBV6-5 with TRBJ2-1; TRBD2 aligns across 9 bases. Germline V gene sequence: CDR1 MNHEY, CDR2 SVGAGI. V lost 8 bases to trimming and J lost 4 bases; unmatched junction nucleotides: 9. CDR3 size: 15 residues. This chain's CDR3 is CASSRAGGPYNEQFF. In nucleotides, the CDR3 is TGTGCCAGCTCTCGGGCGGGAGGGCCGTACAATGAGCAGTTCTTC.

V is TRBV18 and J is TRBJ1-5; TRBD1 might be the D (5 bases). Trimming removed 1 base at V and 4 bases at J, with 17 bases between. Per the germline V gene, CDR1 is KGHSH and CDR2 is LQKENI. The CDR3 is 17 amino acids. CDR3 protein: CASSPLRPEDNNQPQHF. The CDR3 DNA reads as TGTGCCAGCTCACCACTTCGGCCAGAGGACAATAATCAGCCCCAGCATTTT.

This clone has just a few counts. The CDR3 DNA follows: TGTGCCAGCGCTAGACAGAGAAATCAGCCCCAGCATTTT. Translating gives CASARQRNQPQHF. The chain links TRBV19 to TRBJ1-5, with a weak D call TRBD1 (5 bases). V gave up 9 bases and J gave up 4 bases, with 13 bases separating them. The CDR3 has 13 amino acids. CDR1 LNHDA and CDR2 SQIVND come from the germline V gene (reference sequence).

This clone was seen just once. The chain recombines TRBV7-3 with TRBJ2-6, with a weak D call TRBD1 (5 bases). Germline assignment: CDR1 SGHTA and CDR2 FQGTGA. This CDR3 is 16 amino acids long. The V gene lost 5 bases and the J gene lost 4 bases, with 15 bases spanning the gap. The CDR3 DNA reads as TGTGCCAGCAGCACACGTGGGGCTGCGGGGGCCAACGTCCTGACTTTC. It specifies CASSTRGAAGANVLTF. The full variable domain, rest sourced from reference TRBV7-3 and TRBJ2-6, is GAGVSQTPSNKVTEKGKYVELRCDPISGHTALYWYRQSLGQGPEFLIYFQGTGAADDSGLPNDRFFAVRPEGSVSTLKIQRTERGDSAVYLCASSTRGAAGANVLTFGAGSRLTVL.

Turning to this clone: Other DNA sequences within the sample encode an identical CDR3. This chain connects TRBV27 to TRBJ2-3; D gene ambiguous. Trimming removed 6 bases from V and 2 bases from J, with 9 bases in between. CDR1 and CDR2 (germline): MNHEY, SMNVEV (reference sequence). The CDR3 has 13 residues. The CDR3 spells CASRGSATDTQYF. The CDR3 DNA follows: TGTGCCAGCAGAGGTTCTGCCACAGATACGCAGTATTTT.

This chain connects TRBV30 to TRBJ1-6, with a weak D call TRBD1 (5 bases). The CDR3 runs to 14 residues. Germline-derived CDR1 and CDR2 are GTSNPN and SVGIG (reference sequence). Trimming left V 1 base short and J 7 bases short, with 11 bases between. CDR3 in DNA: TGTGCCTGGAGTGGGGGGGTACCGAATTCACCCCTCCACTTT. Amino acid sequence: CAWSGGVPNSPLHF.

This clone was detected once. V usage is TRBV7-2 and J usage is TRBJ1-2; 8 positions agree with TRBD1. In germline, CDR1 is SGHTA, CDR2 FQGNSA. The junction had 10 bases not matched to a gene; V was cut back by 2 bases and J by 8 bases. CDR3 length: 15 amino acids. DNA for the CDR3: TGTGCCAGCAGCTTATGGACAGGGAGGATAGCCGGCTACACCTTC. Its translation is CASSLWTGRIAGYTF. The variable domain in full, with the rest retrieved from reference TRBV7-2 and TRBJ1-2, is GAGVSQSPSNKVTEKGKDVELRCDPISGHTALYWYRQSLGQGLEFLIYFQGNSAPDKSGLPSDRFSAERTGGSVSTLTIQRTQQEDSAVYLCASSLWTGRIAGYTFGSGTRLTVV.

The rearrangement uses TRBV18 and TRBJ2-7, with 12 positions matching TRBD2. There are 15 residues in the CDR3. V lost 4 bases to trimming and J lost 2 bases; unmatched junction nucleotides: 3. The germline V gene encodes CDR1 KGHSH and CDR2 LQKENI. The CDR3 reads CASSQLAGGPYEQYF. Written as DNA, the CDR3 is TGTGCCAGCTCACAACTAGCGGGAGGCCCCTACGAGCAGTACTTC.

The CDR3 nucleotides are TGTGCCAGCAGCTTAGCTAGCGGGTACACCGGGGAGCTGTTTTTT. Translation: CASSLASGYTGELFF. The chain joins TRBV7-3 to TRBJ2-2; 8 nucleotides agree with TRBD2. The germline gives CDR1 SGHTA, CDR2 FQGTGA. J lost 3 bases, V lost 2 bases, and 2 bases had no gene match. This CDR3 has 15 amino acids.

This clone was seen just once. This rearrangement joins TRBV27 to TRBJ1-1, with D uncertain. Germline V gene data show CDR1 as MNHEY and CDR2 as SMNVEV (reference sequence). V was trimmed by 1 base and J by 9 bases, leaving 18 bases between them. The CDR3 sequence is 15 residues long. The DNA for the CDR3 is TGTGCCAGCAGTTTATGGCCCCCGACGGAGCCGAAAGCTTTCTTT. Translating gives CASSLWPPTEPKAFF.

The rearrangement uses TRBV18 and TRBJ1-3, with a tentative D call TRBD1 (5 bases). There are 15 residues in the CDR3. V was trimmed by 1 base and J by 3 bases, leaving 10 bases between them. CDR1 is KGHSH, CDR2 LQKENI, per germline. DNA for the CDR3: TGTGCCAGCTCACCACGGGGGAGGAATGGAAACACCATATATTTT. Translation gives CASSPRGRNGNTIYF.

The table lists this clone with a few counts. The chain joins TRBV5-1 to TRBJ1-2; D gene ambiguous. CDR1 SGHRS and CDR2 YFSETQ come from the germline V gene. The CDR3 sequence is 12 residues long. Trimming removed 0 bases at V and 11 bases at J, with 11 bases between. CDR3 nucleotides: TGCGCCAGCAGCTTGGACGGGCCAGAGTACACCTTC. It encodes CASSLDGPEYTF.

The rearrangement joins TRBV7-3 to TRBJ2-2; tentatively, D is TRBD2 (5 bases). Trimming cost V 3 bases and J 3 bases, with 8 bases left between them. Germline assignment: CDR1 SGHTA and CDR2 FQGTGA. The CDR3 loop spans 14 amino acids. The DNA of the CDR3 is TGTGCCAGCAGCTTCGGCGGGTACACCGGGGAGCTGTTTTTT. As protein: CASSFGGYTGELFF. Combining the CDR3 with reference TRBV7-3 and TRBJ2-2 gives the whole variable domain GAGVSQTPSNKVTEKGKYVELRCDPISGHTALYWYRQSLGQGPEFLIYFQGTGAADDSGLPNDRFFAVRPEGSVSTLKIQRTERGDSAVYLCASSFGGYTGELFFGEGSRLTVL.

The gene calls are TRBV28 and TRBJ1-5; D is uncertain. The CDR3 spans 15 residues. The germline CDR1 and CDR2 sequences are MDHEN and SYDVKM. The V end lost 3 bases, the J end lost 5 bases, and 14 bases lay between the germline ends. The CDR3 here is CASSLYGAEYQPQHF. The CDR3 DNA is TGTGCCAGCAGTTTGTACGGCGCCGAGTATCAGCCCCAGCATTTT.

The chain is built from TRBV5-6 and TRBJ2-5, with TRBD2 as a possible D gene (6 bases). V lost 0 bases to trimming and J lost 5 bases, with 11 bases between them. This CDR3 is built from 14 residues. Germline CDR1 reads SGHDT; CDR2 reads YYEEEE. The CDR3 loop is CASSLVSGGETQYF. The DNA of the CDR3 is TGTGCCAGCAGCTTGGTTAGCGGCGGGGAGACCCAGTACTTC.

The V gene is TRBV6-4, the J gene TRBJ1-1, with 9 bases fitting TRBD1. The length of the CDR3 is 14 residues. Per the germline V gene, CDR1 is MRHNA and CDR2 is SNTAGT. V lost 6 bases to trimming and J lost 1 base; unmatched junction nucleotides: 3. The DNA of the CDR3 is TGTGCCAGCAGCAAGGGACAGGGGAACACTGAAGCTTTCTTT. This codes for CASSKGQGNTEAFF.

This clone came up many times. V usage is TRBV19 and J usage is TRBJ1-5; no firm D call. There are 15 residues in the CDR3. Germline V lookup: CDR1 LNHDA, CDR2 SQIVND (reference sequence). V lost 7 bases, J lost 11 bases, and 24 bases lay in between. Written as DNA, the CDR3 is TGTGCCAGTACACGGACTTCGAGGGCGCAATCAGCCCAGCATTTT. As protein: CASTRTSRAQSAQHF.